These 11 T cell receptor beta chains share one sample of origin, sequenced in a study of blood T cell repertoires in COVID-19. Libraries were prepared by immunoSEQ multiplex PCR; TCRdb keeps only in-frame clonotypes and omits some of them. The table records roughly 150,000 clones, around 87% of them present only once. What was sequenced was peripheral blood. These receptors originate from a human donor in a cohort sampled during active COVID-19.

The chain links TRBV27 to TRBJ2-5; the D gene is possibly TRBD1 (6 bases). Trimming pared 2 bases from V and 4 bases from J, leaving 11 bases between. Germline V lookup: CDR1 MNHEY, CDR2 SMNVEV (reference sequence). This CDR3 spans 14 amino acids. As DNA, the CDR3 is TGTGCCAGCAGTTTAATTGGGGGCATAGAGACCCAGTACTTC. Its translation: CASSLIGGIETQYF.

The rearrangement uses TRBV13 and TRBJ2-7; 13 nucleotides match TRBD2. This CDR3 is built from 18 residues. The germline CDR1 and CDR2 sequences are PRHDT and FYEKMQ (reference sequence). Losses at the gene ends were 5 bases for V and 0 bases for J; bases not matched to a gene: 10. CDR3 coding DNA: TGTGCCAGCAGCCTATCACCGGGACTAGCGGGAAGCTCCTACGAGCAGTACTTC. Its protein is CASSLSPGLAGSSYEQYF.

This clone was detected once. The chain combines TRBV18 with TRBJ1-5; D uncertain. CDR3 length: 15 amino acids. The V and J ends lost 5 bases and 6 bases respectively, with 17 bases between them. CDR1 and CDR2 from the germline V gene are KGHSH and LQKENI. The DNA for the CDR3 is TGTGCCAGCTCAGCCGATGGGAGGGCGGGTCAGCCCCAGCATTTT. Protein product: CASSADGRAGQPQHF.

In nucleotides, the CDR3 is TGTGCCAGCAGCCTCCAACGGGGCACTGAAGCTTTCTTT. It specifies CASSLQRGTEAFF. The chain has TRBV5-6 and TRBJ1-1; D is uncertain. V lost 4 bases to trimming and J lost 4 bases, with 11 bases between them. Germline V gene sequence: CDR1 SGHDT, CDR2 YYEEEE. There are 13 residues in the CDR3.

The chain combines TRBV5-4 with TRBJ1-1, with a possible D match to TRBD1 (5 bases). Trimming removed 0 bases at V and 5 bases at J, with 11 bases between. The CDR3 has 14 residues. CDR1 is SGHNT, CDR2 YYREEE, per germline (reference sequence). The CDR3 here is CASSLVGGGTEAFF. As DNA, the CDR3 is TGTGCCAGCAGCTTGGTGGGTGGGGGGACTGAAGCTTTCTTT.

J is TRBJ2-1 and V is TRBV2, with 7 bases fitting TRBD2. Germline V gives CDR1 SNHLY, CDR2 FYNNEI. CDR3 size: 12 residues. V dropped 2 bases and J dropped 9; count of bases not matched to a gene: 1. The CDR3: CASSETGGEQFF. The CDR3, as DNA: TGTGCCAGCAGTGAAACGGGGGGTGAGCAGTTCTTC.

V and J are TRBV15 and TRBJ1-3; D gene unclear. The CDR3 runs 15 residues. Trimming took off 5 bases at V and 3 bases at J, with 14 bases between the two ends. CDR1 is LNHNV, CDR2 YYDKDF, per germline (reference sequence). CDR3 DNA: TGTGCCACCAGCGACCGGGGTGGAAGTGGAAACACCATATATTTT. Encoded protein: CATSDRGGSGNTIYF. Filled out from reference TRBV15 and TRBJ1-3, the complete variable domain reads DAMVIQNPRYQVTQFGKPVTLSCSQTLNHNVMYWYQQKSSQAPKLLFHYYDKDFNNEADTPDNFQSRRPNTSFCFLDIRSPGLGDTAMYLCATSDRGGSGNTIYFGEGSWLTVV.

This rearrangement joins TRBV4-1 to TRBJ2-1; 8 bases line up with TRBD2. Looked up from germline, CDR1 is MGHRA and CDR2 is YSYEKL. The CDR3 has 17 residues. The V and J ends lost 5 bases and 4 bases, in that order; junction bases with no gene match: 13. CDR3 protein: CASSERFSGTSYNEQFF. CDR3 sequence (DNA): TGCGCCAGCAGCGAAAGGTTCTCCGGGACTAGTTACAATGAGCAGTTCTTC.

V usage is TRBV28 and J usage is TRBJ2-2, with D possibly TRBD2 on 7 matching bases. The CDR3 sequence is 17 residues long. Germline CDR1 MDHEN, CDR2 SYDVKM. V was cut by 3 bases and J by 4 bases, with 18 bases left in between. The CDR3: CASSFWGGPRSTGELFF. CDR3 DNA: TGTGCCAGCAGTTTTTGGGGGGGCCCTCGCAGCACCGGGGAGCTGTTTTTT.

Here the CDR3 reads CATSGGTGRSNQPQHF. Written as DNA, the CDR3 is TGTGCCACCAGTGGAGGGACAGGGAGGAGCAATCAGCCCCAGCATTTT. The rearrangement links TRBV24-1 to TRBJ1-5; 9 bases agree with TRBD1. J gave up 1 base and V 5 bases, and 5 bases lay outside the gene matches. CDR1 KGHDR and CDR2 SFDVKD come from the germline V gene. The CDR3 sequence is 16 residues long.

This chain joins TRBV7-9 and TRBJ1-2; tentatively, D is TRBD1 (5 bases). V dropped 1 base and J dropped 1 base, with 7 bases sitting between them. The CDR3 contains 14 residues. CDR1 and CDR2 from the germline V gene are SEHNR and FQNEAQ (reference sequence). The CDR3 reads CASSLDRINYGYTF. The DNA of the CDR3 is TGTGCCAGCAGCTTAGACAGGATTAACTATGGCTACACCTTC.